The 32 T cell receptor beta chains listed next were all sequenced from one sample in a study of T cells in Graves' hyperthyroidism and ophthalmopathy. Amplification of TCR beta CDR3 regions was performed using RNA transcripts as template. HTBI primers were used for first-round RT-PCR of the TCR CDR3. TCRdb re-called the multiplex PCR reads with MiXCR, one entry per CDR3 protein. The sample lists roughly 710,000 distinct CDR3 sequences, 30% to 40% occurring once. Sequencing was performed on blood. The receptors stem from a woman aged 40 to 49 with Graves' hyperthyroidism.

The chain employs TRBV7-8 and TRBJ2-2; tentatively, D is TRBD2 (6 bases). Germline V lookup: CDR1 SGHVS, CDR2 FQNEAQ. V dropped 5 bases and J dropped 6 bases, with 16 bases sitting between them. The CDR3 has 15 residues. CDR3: CASSHPTGRSGELFF. CDR3 in DNA: TGTGCCAGCAGCCACCCGACGGGGAGGTCCGGGGAGCTGTTTTTT.

The chain has TRBV7-9 and TRBJ1-2; D call uncertain. The germline gives CDR1 SEHNR, CDR2 FQNEAQ (reference sequence). This CDR3 is 15 amino acids long. V lost 6 bases, J lost 4 bases, and 18 bases lay in between. The CDR3 bases are TGTGCCAGCAGTGCCTCCGATGGGTCCCTCTATGGCTACACCTTC. Translated: CASSASDGSLYGYTF.

This clonotype was detected only a few times. The chain recombines TRBV7-2 with TRBJ2-5; D call uncertain. CDR3 size: 15 residues. Trimming removed 1 base at V and 4 bases at J, with 13 bases between. The germline V gene has CDR1 SGHTA and CDR2 FQGNSA. The CDR3 region is CASSLVFLRTETQYF. The CDR3 DNA is TGTGCCAGCAGCTTAGTCTTCTTGCGGACAGAGACCCAGTACTTC.

This clonotype turned up a few times. The rearrangement joins TRBV14 to TRBJ1-4; weak D call: TRBD1 (6 bases). Trimming pared 1 base from V and 4 bases from J, leaving 10 bases between. The CDR3 is 15 residues long. Germline V CDR1 and CDR2: SGHDN, FVKESK. CDR3: CASSQGGTLNEKLFF. As DNA, the CDR3 is TGTGCCAGCAGCCAAGGGGGGACACTTAATGAAAAACTGTTTTTT.

The V call is TRBV4-3, the J call TRBJ1-2; tentatively, D is TRBD1 (5 bases). CDR1 is LGHNA and CDR2 is YSLEER in the germline V gene. V was trimmed by 0 bases and J by 4 bases, leaving 12 bases between them. There are 15 residues in the CDR3. This CDR3 reads CASSQDLGESYGYTF. The CDR3 DNA sequence: TGCGCCAGCAGCCAAGATTTAGGGGAAAGCTATGGCTACACCTTC.

In its sample, this clonotype was seen many times. V gene TRBV14 combines with J gene TRBJ1-1, with 9 bases fitting TRBD1. This CDR3 is 15 amino acids long. Trimming removed 2 bases from V and 0 bases from J; junction bases left unmatched: 1. From germline, CDR1 is SGHDN and CDR2 FVKESK. The CDR3 region has the DNA TGTGCCAGCAGCCAAAGGACAGGGGTGAACACTGAAGCTTTCTTT. Translation: CASSQRTGVNTEAFF.

The chain is built from TRBV2 and TRBJ1-5, with TRBD1 as a possible D gene (5 bases). CDR1 and CDR2 from the germline V gene are SNHLY and FYNNEI. Trimming took off 5 bases at V and 5 bases at J, with 16 bases between the two ends. The CDR3 contains 15 residues. The CDR3 is CASSMTLGADQPQHF. In DNA, the CDR3 is TGTGCCAGCAGTATGACGTTAGGGGCGGATCAGCCCCAGCATTTT.

About this clonotype: An end of the junction differs from the germline gene, which may be a read error. The chain joins TRBV12-3 or TRBV12-4 to TRBJ1-5, with TRBD1 as a possible D gene (5 bases). This CDR3 has 15 residues. The CDR3 DNA follows: TGTGCCAGCGGTTTCGAGTCTGGGGGGAATCAGCCCCAGCATTTT. Its protein product is CASGFESGGNQPQHF.

As concerns this clonotype: One end of the junction does not line up with germline, which may come from a read error. V is TRBV5-1 and J is TRBJ2-2; 7 nucleotides agree with TRBD2. Germline CDR1 and CDR2: SGHRS and YFSETQ. The CDR3 spans 16 residues. The CDR3 is CASSLVVGRGGGELFF. DNA of the CDR3: TGTGCCAGCAGCTTGGTCGTAGGGCGCGGGGGCGGGGAGCTGTTTTTT.

The chain uses TRBV9 and TRBJ1-6; no reliable D call. The V gene's germline CDR1 is SGDLS and CDR2 YYNGEE. V shed 3 bases and J shed 4 bases, with 8 bases lying between them. There are 14 residues in the CDR3. CDR3 region: CASSEGEYNSPLHF. CDR3 sequence (DNA): TGTGCCAGCAGCGAAGGAGAGTATAATTCACCCCTCCACTTT. Variable domain in full (rest from reference TRBV9 and TRBJ1-6): DSGVTQTPKHLITATGQRVTLRCSPRSGDLSVYWYQQSLDQGLQFLIQYYNGEERAKGNILERFSAQQFPDLHSELNLSSLELGDSALYFCASSEGEYNSPLHFGNGTRLTVT.

This clonotype was found many times. The chain combines TRBV19 with TRBJ1-6; D remains ambiguous. The V and J ends lost 6 bases and 6 bases respectively, with 9 bases between them. The germline CDR1 and CDR2 sequences are LNHDA and SQIVND (reference sequence). The CDR3 runs to 13 residues. The CDR3 region is CASRSKGNSPLHF. In nucleotides, the CDR3 is TGTGCCAGTAGATCGAAGGGTAATTCACCCCTCCACTTT.

Points on this clonotype: Possible read error: a much larger clone is one base away. V gene TRBV7-2 combines with J gene TRBJ2-7; D not certain. This CDR3 has 15 amino acids. Trimming stripped 11 bases from V and 0 bases from J, with 20 bases between. The germline V gene encodes CDR1 SGHTA and CDR2 FQGNSA. CDR3 loop: CAGATLAGSSYEQYF. As DNA, the CDR3 is TGTGCCGGCGCCACATTGGCAGGCAGCTCCTACGAGCAGTACTTC.

This clonotype was observed a handful of times. This chain connects TRBV29-1 to TRBJ2-7, with 7 nucleotides matching TRBD1. The J call is uncertain, as TRBJ2-1 better fits the DNA end. Germline V gene sequence: CDR1 SQVTM, CDR2 ANQGSEA. This CDR3 comprises 12 residues. CDR3 nucleotide sequence: TGCAGCGATAACAGGGGCTACAATGAGCAGTTCTTC. Residues: CSDNRGYNEQFF.

The chain joins TRBV7-8 to TRBJ1-2, with D unclear. V was clipped by 5 bases and J by 7 bases, with 17 bases between them. The germline gives CDR1 SGHVS, CDR2 FQNEAQ. The length of the CDR3 is 14 residues. The CDR3 DNA follows: TGTGCCAGCAGCCCTGGCGACGGATGGCGTGGCTACACCTTC. It yields the protein CASSPGDGWRGYTF.

This clonotype was counted only a few times. The chain joins TRBV2 to TRBJ2-7, with 10 bases matching TRBD1. The DNA matches TRBJ2-1 better at its end, which makes the J call doubtful. Germline-derived CDR1 and CDR2 are SNHLY and FYNNEI. The CDR3 is 13 residues long. The CDR3 here is CASRGQGYNEQFF. CDR3 bases: TGTGCCAGCAGGGGACAGGGGTACAATGAGCAGTTCTTC.

Comments on this clonotype: It is likely a read error, because the conserved phenylalanine at the end of the CDR3 is missing. The chain couples TRBV7-2 to TRBJ2-7; D is undetermined. The CDR3 is 11 amino acids. Trimming left V 5 bases short and J 3 bases short, with 5 bases between. Germline V gives CDR1 SGHTA, CDR2 FQGNSA. As DNA, the CDR3 is TGTGCCAGCAGCGCAAGCTACGAGCAGTACTAC. Protein: CASSASYEQYY.

The chain combines TRBV7-9 with TRBJ2-3; a weak D match, TRBD2 (7 bases). The germline V gene encodes CDR1 SEHNR and CDR2 FQNEAQ (reference sequence). The V gene lost 5 bases and the J gene lost 5 bases, with 17 bases spanning the gap. This CDR3 comprises 15 residues. CDR3 amino acids: CASSGTGGRGDTQYF. Written as DNA, the CDR3 is TGTGCCAGCAGCGGAACGGGGGGCCGGGGAGATACGCAGTATTTT.

The chain links TRBV5-6 to TRBJ1-5; perhaps TRBD1 as D (6 bases). Deletions cut 4 bases from V and 3 bases from J, with 14 bases between. The germline V gene has CDR1 SGHDT and CDR2 YYEEEE. The CDR3 sequence is 15 residues long. Here the CDR3 reads CASSAYDRLNQPQHF. CDR3 coding DNA: TGTGCCAGCAGCGCCTACGACAGGCTCAATCAGCCCCAGCATTTT.

This clonotype occurred once. V gene TRBV9 combines with J gene TRBJ1-1; perhaps TRBD1 as D (5 bases). Trimming took 3 bases from V and 8 from J, leaving 8 bases between them. The CDR3 covers 11 residues. Germline CDR1 is SGDLS and CDR2 is YYNGEE. DNA for the CDR3: TGTGCCAGCAGCGCGGGGGTGGAAGCTTTCTTT. Translated, it gives CASSAGVEAFF.

Only a few counts were recorded for this clonotype. The V gene is TRBV4-2, the J gene TRBJ1-2; D is undetermined. Germline V gene sequence: CDR1 LGHNA, CDR2 YNFKEQ. The CDR3 runs to 15 residues. With 1 base removed from V and 1 base from J, the gap between germline ends came to 10 bases. The CDR3 region is CASSQVERDNYGYTF. DNA of the CDR3: TGTGCCAGCAGCCAAGTTGAGAGGGATAACTATGGCTACACCTTC.

This clonotype turned up a few times. The chain couples TRBV20-1 to TRBJ1-2, with D possibly matching TRBD1 (5 bases). V was shortened by 6 bases and J by 4 bases, with 12 bases between the two germline ends. CDR1 is DFQATT, CDR2 SNEGSKA, per germline (reference sequence). The CDR3 extends over 12 amino acids. CDR3 sequence (DNA): TGCAGTGCCGACCAGGGTCCCTATGGCTACACCTTC. Protein product: CSADQGPYGYTF.

The chain combines TRBV30 with TRBJ2-7; no reliable D call. This CDR3 region has 13 residues. V was trimmed by 0 bases and J by 5 bases, leaving 11 bases between them. Germline V gene data show CDR1 as GTSNPN and CDR2 as SVGIG (reference sequence). The CDR3 loop reads CAWSVSVANEQYF. As DNA, the CDR3 is TGTGCCTGGAGTGTTTCGGTGGCCAACGAGCAGTACTTC.

This rearrangement joins TRBV24-1 to TRBJ2-7, with TRBD1 matching over 7 bases. Germline V lookup: CDR1 KGHDR, CDR2 SFDVKD. The ends lost 7 bases at V and 5 bases at J; junction bases unmatched: 10. The CDR3 totals 14 residues. The CDR3 loop is CATRSGGVLDEQYF. Written as DNA, the CDR3 is TGTGCCACCAGATCAGGGGGTGTCTTGGACGAGCAGTACTTC.

This clonotype was observed a few times. The chain employs TRBV20-1 and TRBJ1-1, with D unresolved. Germline V gives CDR1 DFQATT, CDR2 SNEGSKA (reference sequence). The CDR3 runs to 16 residues. V dropped 6 bases and J dropped 0 bases, with 20 bases sitting between them. The CDR3 DNA is TGCAGTGCCGTAGACCCTCTACAGCCGATGAACACTGAAGCTTTCTTT. Residues: CSAVDPLQPMNTEAFF.

The rearrangement uses TRBV25-1 and TRBJ1-2, with D possibly being TRBD1 (6 bases). The V gene's germline CDR1 is MGHDK and CDR2 SYGVNS. There are 16 residues in the CDR3. V was clipped by 8 bases and J by 3 bases, with 22 bases between them. The CDR3 loop reads CASSLTPRGQDYGYTF. The CDR3 bases are TGTGCCAGCTCACTTACCCCCCGGGGGCAGGACTATGGCTACACCTTC.

Concerning this clonotype: Here the CDR3 omits its conserved ending phenylalanine or tryptophan, so a read error is the likely source. The rearrangement joins TRBV7-2 to TRBJ1-4; 9 bases fit TRBD1. With 5 bases clipped from V and 7 bases from J, the junction kept 8 bases outside the gene matches. The CDR3 contains 15 residues. Germline loops: CDR1 SGHTA, CDR2 FQGNSA. The CDR3 here is CASSQAWDRVEKLFL. The CDR3 DNA follows: TGTGCCAGCAGCCAAGCATGGGACAGGGTTGAAAAACTGTTTCTT.

This clonotype was recorded a few times. The V call is TRBV7-2, the J call TRBJ1-2; unclear D gene. Germline V CDR1 and CDR2: SGHTA, FQGNSA. V shed 5 bases and J shed 4 bases, with 14 bases lying between them. The CDR3 consists of 14 residues. The CDR3 spells CASSRNSGFYGYTF. Here the CDR3 DNA reads TGTGCCAGCAGCCGTAATTCCGGATTCTATGGCTACACCTTC.

Remarks on this clonotype: It may be a read error: a sequence one base away is much more abundant. V usage is TRBV13 and J usage is TRBJ2-2; D is ambiguous. Germline CDR1 and CDR2: PRHDT and FYEKMQ (reference sequence). Trimming removed 5 bases from V and 3 bases from J, with 10 bases in between. This CDR3 contains 14 residues. CDR3 in DNA: TGTGCCAGCAGCAAGCTACAGTACACCGGGGAGCTGTTTTTT. The encoded protein is CASSKLQYTGELFF.

The genes are TRBV20-1 and TRBJ2-5; 7 bases match TRBD2. The J call is doubtful: the DNA matches TRBJ2-1 better. CDR3 length equals 17 residues. The germline V gene encodes CDR1 DFQATT and CDR2 SNEGSKA (reference sequence). CDR3 amino acids: CSARDMSGVSSYNEQFF. CDR3 coding DNA: TGCAGTGCTAGAGATATGAGCGGGGTAAGCTCCTACAATGAGCAGTTCTTC.

This clonotype was counted between two and nine times. The CDR3 region has the DNA TGCGCCAGCAGCTTTCGTCCAGTCACGGCACTGATGAACACTGAAGCTTTCTTT. It codes for CASSFRPVTALMNTEAFF. The V gene is TRBV5-1, the J gene TRBJ1-1; D is unresolved. V dropped 2 bases and J dropped 0 bases, with 20 bases sitting between them. The germline gives CDR1 SGHRS, CDR2 YFSETQ. This CDR3 is built from 18 residues.

This clonotype was seen a few times. The CDR3 DNA is TGTGCCAGCAGCTTGGGAGGGACAGGGGGCTCGGGCAACACTGAAGCTTTCTTT. Its translation is CASSLGGTGGSGNTEAFF. The rearrangement links TRBV5-4 to TRBJ1-1; TRBD1 aligns across 12 bases. The CDR3 is 18 residues long. Germline-derived CDR1 and CDR2 are SGHNT and YYREEE (reference sequence). The junction had 8 bases not matched to a gene; V was cut back by 0 bases and J by 2 bases.

The chain carries TRBV6-5 and TRBJ1-5; weak D call: TRBD1 (6 bases). This CDR3 comprises 15 residues. Per the germline V gene, CDR1 is MNHEY and CDR2 is SVGAGI. V was trimmed by 2 bases and J by 9 bases, leaving 17 bases between them. DNA of the CDR3: TGTGCCAGCAGTTACCGGGGGCGCGGGATTGGGCCCCAGCATTTT. Translated, it gives CASSYRGRGIGPQHF.